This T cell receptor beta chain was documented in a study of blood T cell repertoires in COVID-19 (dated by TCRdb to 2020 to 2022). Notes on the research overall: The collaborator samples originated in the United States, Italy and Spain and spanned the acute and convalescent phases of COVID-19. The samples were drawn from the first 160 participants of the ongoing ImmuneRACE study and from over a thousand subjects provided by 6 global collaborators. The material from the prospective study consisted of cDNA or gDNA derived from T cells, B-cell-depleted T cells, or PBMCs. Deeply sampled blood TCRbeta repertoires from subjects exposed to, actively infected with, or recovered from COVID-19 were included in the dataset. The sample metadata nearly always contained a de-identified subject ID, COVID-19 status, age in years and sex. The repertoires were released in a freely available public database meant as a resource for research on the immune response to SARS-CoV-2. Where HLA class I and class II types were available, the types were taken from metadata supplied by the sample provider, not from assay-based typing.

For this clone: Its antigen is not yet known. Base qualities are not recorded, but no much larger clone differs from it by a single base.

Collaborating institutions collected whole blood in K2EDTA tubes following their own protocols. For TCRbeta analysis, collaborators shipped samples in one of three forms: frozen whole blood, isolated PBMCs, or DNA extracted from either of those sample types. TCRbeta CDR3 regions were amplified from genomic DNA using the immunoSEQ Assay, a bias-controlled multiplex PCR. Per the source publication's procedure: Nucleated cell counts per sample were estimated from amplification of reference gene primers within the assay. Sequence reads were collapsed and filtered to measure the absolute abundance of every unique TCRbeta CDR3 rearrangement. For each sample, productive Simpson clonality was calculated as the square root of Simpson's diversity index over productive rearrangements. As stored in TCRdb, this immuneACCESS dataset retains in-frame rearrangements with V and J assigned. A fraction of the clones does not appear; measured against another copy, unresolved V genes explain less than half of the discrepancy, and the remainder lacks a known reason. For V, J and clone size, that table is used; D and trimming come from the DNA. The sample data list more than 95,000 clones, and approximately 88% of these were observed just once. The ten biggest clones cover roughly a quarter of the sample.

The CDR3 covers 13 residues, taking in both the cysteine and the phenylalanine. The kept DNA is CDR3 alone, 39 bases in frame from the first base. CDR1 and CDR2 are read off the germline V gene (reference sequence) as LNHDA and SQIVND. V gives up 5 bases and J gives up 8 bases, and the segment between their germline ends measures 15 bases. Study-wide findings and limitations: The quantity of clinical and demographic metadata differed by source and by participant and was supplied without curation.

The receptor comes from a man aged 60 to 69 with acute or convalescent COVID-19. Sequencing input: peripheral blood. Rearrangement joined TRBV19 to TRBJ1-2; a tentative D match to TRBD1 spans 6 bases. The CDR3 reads CASSARGLLGYTF. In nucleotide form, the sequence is TGTGCCAGTAGTGCCAGGGGTCTCCTAGGCTACACCTTC.